These 30 T cell receptor beta chains were all obtained from the same sample, sequenced in a study of T cell responses to AZD1222 COVID-19 vaccine. Generated by immunoSEQ multiplex PCR, the TCRdb table keeps only in-frame clones and is missing some. The table has 150,000 to 200,000 clones, 85% to 95% seen once. The source was peripheral blood, collected on day 0 of AZD1222 vaccination. These receptors all stem from an adult in good health.

The gene calls are TRBV7-8 and TRBJ1-1; D unclear. V lost 5 bases and J 8 bases, leaving 12 bases between the germline ends. Germline V gene lookup returns CDR1 SGHVS and CDR2 FQNEAQ. This CDR3 contains 12 residues. CDR3 region: CASSPSRAEAFF. The CDR3 DNA sequence: TGTGCCAGCAGCCCCAGCCGGGCGGAAGCTTTCTTT.

The chain uses TRBV3-1 (or the pseudogene TRBV3-2) and TRBJ2-2; 9 bases match TRBD2. CDR1 LGHDT and CDR2 YNNKEL come from the germline V gene (reference sequence). The CDR3 length is 15 residues. Unmatched junction bases numbered 3, after V lost 0 bases and J lost 7 bases. This chain's CDR3 is CASSQDSGGVGELFF. As DNA, the CDR3 is TGTGCCAGCAGCCAAGATAGCGGGGGAGTCGGGGAGCTGTTTTTT.

V usage is TRBV6-5 and J usage is TRBJ1-1; D not certain. This CDR3 region has 11 residues. CDR1 is MNHEY, CDR2 SVGAGI, per germline. V dropped 7 bases and J dropped 8 bases, with 11 bases sitting between them. The CDR3, as DNA: TGTGCCAGCATTCAGCTAACGGAAGCTTTCTTT. It is translated as CASIQLTEAFF.

The chain uses TRBV27 and TRBJ2-1; D is undetermined. V lost 1 base and J 3 bases, leaving 10 bases between the germline ends. The length of the CDR3 is 15 residues. Germline V CDR1 and CDR2: MNHEY, SMNVEV (reference sequence). The CDR3 nucleotides read TGTGCCAGCAGTTTATACGTAGATTTCTACAATGAGCAGTTCTTC. This codes for CASSLYVDFYNEQFF.

This chain uses TRBV7-9 with TRBJ2-4, with D possibly called TRBD1 or TRBD2 (5 bases each). The CDR3 length is 14 residues. V lost 6 bases and J 2 bases, leaving 11 bases between the germline ends. Germline V CDR1 and CDR2: SEHNR, FQNEAQ (reference sequence). The CDR3 DNA is TGTGCCAGCAGGGGGGAGCTGACCAAAAACATTCAGTACTTC. Its translation: CASRGELTKNIQYF.

The J gene is TRBJ2-4, the V gene TRBV11-2; D unclear. Germline CDR1 reads SGHAT; CDR2 reads FQNNGV. This CDR3 spans 12 amino acids. The V end lost 5 bases, the J end lost 0 bases, and 2 bases lay between the germline ends. CDR3 coding DNA: TGTGCCAGCAGCCTAGCCAAAAACATTCAGTACTTC. Translating gives CASSLAKNIQYF.

The chain uses TRBV3-1 (or the pseudogene TRBV3-2) and TRBJ1-3; D is unresolved. Germline values: CDR1 LGHDT, CDR2 YNNKEL (reference sequence). Trimming stripped 1 base from V and 0 bases from J, with 7 bases between. This CDR3 spans 15 amino acids. CDR3 bases: TGTGCCAGCAGCCAAGGGTGGGGCTCTGGAAACACCATATATTTT. It specifies CASSQGWGSGNTIYF.

This clone was detected only once. V is TRBV6-6 and J is TRBJ2-1, with a weak D call TRBD2 (5 bases). The CDR3 runs 11 residues. The ends were cut back, 2 bases at V and 10 bases at J, with 6 bases in the middle. Germline V lookup: CDR1 MNHNY, CDR2 SVGAGI (reference sequence). The CDR3 DNA is TGTGCCAGCAGTTACGTAGCGGAGCAGTTCTTC. Translated, it gives CASSYVAEQFF.

V and J are TRBV5-6 and TRBJ1-2; D possibly corresponds to TRBD1 (5 bases). V dropped 4 bases and J dropped 2 bases, with 15 bases sitting between them. Germline loops: CDR1 SGHDT, CDR2 YYEEEE. The CDR3 totals 15 residues. The CDR3, as DNA: TGTGCCAGCAGCGCCCCCGGGACGGCGAACTATGGCTACACCTTC. Amino acids: CASSAPGTANYGYTF.

The chain carries TRBV18 and TRBJ2-4, with D maybe TRBD2 (5 bases). This CDR3 is built from 13 residues. V was clipped by 5 bases and J by 2 bases, with 7 bases between them. In germline, CDR1 is KGHSH, CDR2 LQKENI. The CDR3 DNA sequence: TGTGCCAGCTCAGCCGGGACCAAAAACATTCAGTACTTC. This encodes CASSAGTKNIQYF.

The chain uses TRBV19 and TRBJ1-2; 8 bases are a match to TRBD1. Germline loops: CDR1 LNHDA, CDR2 SQIVND (reference sequence). The CDR3 is 14 residues long. J was trimmed by 3 bases and V by 7 bases; bases with no gene match: 7. CDR3 bases: TGTGCCAGTACCCTTGGACAGGGATACTATGGCTACACCTTC. It encodes CASTLGQGYYGYTF.

CDR3 protein: CAISAKVWGRAINEQFF. CDR3 nucleotide sequence: TGTGCCATCAGTGCCAAAGTGTGGGGGAGGGCCATCAATGAGCAGTTCTTC. The V call is TRBV10-3, the J call TRBJ2-1; 7 bases align to TRBD2. The CDR3 has 17 residues. Germline V gene lookup returns CDR1 ENHRY and CDR2 SYGVKD. The V and J ends lost 4 bases and 6 bases, in that order; junction bases with no gene match: 15.

The chain employs TRBV5-1 and TRBJ2-7; 7 bases match TRBD1. The junction had 7 bases not matched to a gene; V was cut back by 2 bases and J by 2 bases. This CDR3 is built from 15 residues. Germline V gene data show CDR1 as SGHRS and CDR2 as YFSETQ. The CDR3 loop reads CASSFRDSPPYEQYF. CDR3 nucleotide sequence: TGCGCCAGCAGCTTTCGGGACAGTCCCCCCTACGAGCAGTACTTC.

V is TRBV7-9 and J is TRBJ1-4; no definite D call. CDR1 SEHNR and CDR2 FQNEAQ come from the germline V gene (reference sequence). CDR3 size: 12 residues. V shed 6 bases and J shed 2 bases, with 4 bases lying between them. CDR3 nucleotides: TGTGCCAGCAGAGGCACTAATGAAAAACTGTTTTTT. As protein: CASRGTNEKLFF.

The rearrangement joins TRBV6-2 or TRBV6-3 to TRBJ2-6; maybe TRBD2 (6 bases). Germline assignment: CDR1 MNHEY and CDR2 SVGEGT. Trimming left V 5 bases short and J 2 bases short, with 13 bases between. The CDR3 runs 16 residues. CDR3 nucleotide sequence: TGTGCCAGCAGTACGGGACTGGGAACTGGGGCCAACGTCCTGACTTTC. It is translated as CASSTGLGTGANVLTF.

The J gene is TRBJ1-2, the V gene TRBV27; tentatively, D is TRBD1 (6 bases). The V end lost 0 bases, the J end lost 4 bases, and 9 bases lay between the germline ends. The CDR3 totals 14 residues. CDR1 and CDR2 from the germline V gene are MNHEY and SMNVEV (reference sequence). Here the CDR3 DNA reads TGTGCCAGCAGTTTATCCCGGACAGCCTATGGCTACACCTTC. Protein: CASSLSRTAYGYTF.

This rearrangement joins TRBV7-8 to TRBJ1-2, with 9 bases matching TRBD1. The germline V gene encodes CDR1 SGHVS and CDR2 FQNEAQ. The CDR3 has 15 residues. The ends lost 3 bases at V and 8 bases at J; junction bases unmatched: 10. Here the CDR3 reads CASSLLGQGKEGYTF. The CDR3 DNA reads TGTGCCAGCAGCTTGCTGGGACAGGGTAAGGAAGGCTACACCTTC.

The chain is built from TRBV19 and TRBJ1-5; D remains unclear. CDR3 length: 14 amino acids. Trimming pared 1 base from V and 0 bases from J, leaving 4 bases between. CDR1 is LNHDA, CDR2 SQIVND, per germline (reference sequence). CDR3 bases: TGTGCCAGTAGTATAGTGTCTAGCAATCAGCCCCAGCATTTT. Translation: CASSIVSSNQPQHF.

The chain has TRBV4-1 and TRBJ1-1; TRBD1 is a possible D gene (6 bases). The CDR3 contains 15 residues. Germline values: CDR1 MGHRA, CDR2 YSYEKL. Deletions cut 4 bases from V and 4 bases from J, with 16 bases between. The CDR3 DNA reads TGCGCCAGCAGCCCCGCGCCGGGGGCAGTCACTGAAGCTTTCTTT. Its protein is CASSPAPGAVTEAFF.

The chain carries TRBV6-1 and TRBJ1-1, with 7 bases aligning to TRBD1. Losses at the gene ends were 2 bases for V and 7 bases for J; bases not matched to a gene: 7. Germline loops: CDR1 MNHNS, CDR2 SASEGT. The length of the CDR3 is 14 residues. DNA of the CDR3: TGTGCCAGCAGTGAACGACAGGGCCAGGGTGAAGCTTTCTTT. As protein: CASSERQGQGEAFF.

V and J are TRBV6-5 and TRBJ2-7; 9 bases align to TRBD1. Germline V CDR1 and CDR2: MNHEY, SVGAGI. The CDR3 has 14 residues. The trim removed 7 bases at V and 4 bases at J, leaving 8 bases unmatched. CDR3 nucleotide sequence: TGTGCCAGCACAGTCCACAGGGGGCAGTACGAGCAGTACTTC. Protein sequence: CASTVHRGQYEQYF.

This clone was observed a few times. The gene calls are TRBV3-1 (or the pseudogene TRBV3-2) and TRBJ1-6; D might be TRBD1 (5 bases). The V end lost 4 bases, the J end lost 6 bases, and 7 bases lay between the germline ends. This CDR3 is 13 amino acids long. Germline-derived CDR1 and CDR2 are LGHDT and YNNKEL (reference sequence). CDR3 loop: CASSRDSNSPLHF. The CDR3 DNA sequence: TGTGCCAGCAGCCGTGACAGTAATTCACCCCTCCACTTT.

V usage is TRBV19 and J usage is TRBJ1-5; TRBD1 is a possible D gene (6 bases). Germline V gene sequence: CDR1 LNHDA, CDR2 SQIVND (reference sequence). The ends were cut back, 3 bases at V and 7 bases at J, with 16 bases in the middle. This CDR3 spans 15 amino acids. CDR3 in DNA: TGTGCCAGTAGTATTACGGGGGGCTCTGGGCAGCCCCAGCATTTT. Protein sequence: CASSITGGSGQPQHF.

This chain uses TRBV6-5 with TRBJ1-1, with a tentative D call TRBD1 (5 bases). The CDR3 has 16 amino acids. Trimming pared 2 bases from V and 4 bases from J, leaving 17 bases between. Per the germline V gene, CDR1 is MNHEY and CDR2 is SVGAGI. In nucleotides, the CDR3 is TGTGCCAGCAGTTACGAGGGGTCGGCGTGGGCCACTGAAGCTTTCTTT. It is translated as CASSYEGSAWATEAFF.

The chain links TRBV7-9 to TRBJ1-5; 8 bases match TRBD1. Per germline, CDR1 SEHNR and CDR2 FQNEAQ (reference sequence). The CDR3 has 17 residues. The junction had 8 bases not matched to a gene; V was cut back by 1 base and J by 3 bases. CDR3 amino acids: CASSLVGAGGFNQPQHF. CDR3 in DNA: TGTGCCAGCAGCTTAGTAGGGGCAGGGGGCTTCAATCAGCCCCAGCATTTT.

The chain combines TRBV12-3 or TRBV12-4 with TRBJ2-7, with D hard to call. This CDR3 has 13 amino acids. V was clipped by 3 bases and J by 0 bases, with 6 bases between them. CDR3 sequence: CASSFTVSYEQYF. In nucleotides, the CDR3 is TGTGCCAGCAGTTTTACAGTCTCCTACGAGCAGTACTTC.

The chain employs TRBV27 and TRBJ1-5; TRBD1 is a possible D gene (5 bases). V was shortened by 4 bases and J by 6 bases, with 22 bases between the two germline ends. From germline, CDR1 is MNHEY and CDR2 SMNVEV (reference sequence). The CDR3 runs to 17 residues. CDR3 DNA: TGTGCCAGCAGTTCCAGGGTCTACGCGGGGAACGTTCAGCCCCAGCATTTT. Amino acids: CASSSRVYAGNVQPQHF.

The rearrangement links TRBV27 to TRBJ2-7, with a possible D match to TRBD1 (5 bases). V lost 0 bases and J lost 3, with 6 bases in between. CDR3 length: 13 residues. The germline V gene has CDR1 MNHEY and CDR2 SMNVEV (reference sequence). CDR3 nucleotides: TGTGCCAGCAGTTTATCGCAGGGCTACGAGCAGTACTTC. Its protein product is CASSLSQGYEQYF.

The rearrangement uses TRBV11-3 and TRBJ2-1; weak D call: TRBD2 (5 bases). The V gene's germline CDR1 is SGHNT and CDR2 YENEEA. This CDR3 spans 15 amino acids. Trimming left V 2 bases short and J 4 bases short, with 12 bases between. The CDR3: CASSLRADTYNEQFF. The CDR3, as DNA: TGTGCCAGCAGCTTACGAGCGGATACGTACAATGAGCAGTTCTTC.

This CDR3 is CAISESTGGAQPQHF. The CDR3 DNA reads TGTGCCATCAGTGAGTCAACAGGGGGTGCTCAGCCCCAGCATTTT. V usage is TRBV10-3 and J usage is TRBJ1-5; TRBD1 matches at 8 bases. V shed 0 bases, J shed 6 bases, and the junction held 4 bases outside the gene matches. Germline CDR1 ENHRY, CDR2 SYGVKD. This CDR3 is 15 amino acids long.